The next 20 T cell receptor beta chains were all read from a single sample in a study of CD8+ T cells in alopecia areata. RNA was extracted and reverse transcribed into cDNA as the sequencing template. TCRdb's table, derived via immunoSEQ multiplex PCR, lists solely in-frame clones and lacks some. The sample shows 80,000 or so clones, approximately 72% of them seen only once. Treatment denoted: oral pan-JAK inhibitor, 5-10 mg twice daily. This specimen consisted of CD8+ T cells sorted from blood, obtained at week 24, from a patient treated with tofacitinib. The receptors here all came from a human donor with alopecia areata.

The chain employs TRBV7-2 and TRBJ1-2; D possibly corresponds to TRBD1 (6 bases). This CDR3 spans 15 amino acids. The V end lost 3 bases, the J end lost 4 bases, and 15 bases lay between the germline ends. Germline CDR1 reads SGHTA; CDR2 reads FQGNSA. The CDR3 here is CASSFFRGPTYGYTF. CDR3 nucleotide sequence: TGTGCCAGCAGCTTCTTCAGGGGTCCTACCTATGGCTACACCTTC.

The chain has TRBV2 and TRBJ1-1, with no clear D. The CDR3 sequence is 16 residues long. The germline V gene encodes CDR1 SNHLY and CDR2 FYNNEI. Trimming shortened V by 3 bases and J by 0 bases, and 14 bases separated the two germline ends. CDR3 coding DNA: TGTGCCAGCAGTGATGTCGGTCAGTTCCTGAACACTGAAGCTTTCTTT. Amino acid sequence: CASSDVGQFLNTEAFF.

This chain links TRBV4-2 with TRBJ1-2; maybe TRBD1 (6 bases). Trimming removed 3 bases from V and 6 bases from J, with 17 bases in between. In germline, CDR1 is LGHNA, CDR2 YNFKEQ. The CDR3 covers 15 residues. This CDR3 is CASSQTPTGTNGYTF. The CDR3, as DNA: TGTGCCAGCAGCCAGACCCCCACAGGGACTAATGGCTACACCTTC.

This chain connects TRBV4-1 to TRBJ2-3; D uncertain. The CDR3 is 14 amino acids. From germline, CDR1 is MGHRA and CDR2 YSYEKL. V gave up 4 bases and J gave up 2 bases, with 10 bases separating them. This chain's CDR3 is CASSLRYSTDTQYF. The DNA of the CDR3 is TGCGCCAGCAGCCTGCGCTACTCCACAGATACGCAGTATTTT.

This chain connects TRBV9 to TRBJ2-7; 7 nucleotides match TRBD2. The J segment lost 0 bases and the V segment lost 0 bases, leaving 6 bases of the junction unmatched. The germline CDR1 and CDR2 sequences are SGDLS and YYNGEE. The CDR3 consists of 16 residues. In nucleotides, the CDR3 is TGTGCCAGCAGCGTAGGACTAGCCTTTAGCTCCTACGAGCAGTACTTC. Its protein product is CASSVGLAFSSYEQYF.

The table lists this clone with a count of one. CDR3 in amino acids: CASSPRTGPEAFF. Here the CDR3 DNA reads TGCGCCAGCAGCCCCCGGACCGGTCCCGAAGCTTTCTTT. This chain links TRBV4-3 with TRBJ1-1; D unclear. The germline V gene encodes CDR1 LGHNA and CDR2 YSLEER. Trimming took off 4 bases at V and 8 bases at J, with 14 bases between the two ends. This CDR3 region has 13 residues.

This rearrangement joins TRBV28 to TRBJ1-5; perhaps TRBD1 as D (6 bases). Germline lookup yields CDR1 MDHEN and CDR2 SYDVKM. CDR3 length: 13 amino acids. Trimming pared 3 bases from V and 5 bases from J, leaving 8 bases between. CDR3 DNA: TGTGCCAGCAGTTTCCCAGGGGATCAGCCCCAGCATTTT. It translates to CASSFPGDQPQHF.

The CDR3 here is CASSFLRWRGTTDTQYF. DNA for the CDR3: TGTGCCAGCAGTTTTTTGAGGTGGCGGGGGACCACAGATACGCAGTATTTT. The chain couples TRBV27 to TRBJ2-3; TRBD2 matches 7 bases. The CDR3 runs 17 residues. Germline CDR1 reads MNHEY; CDR2 reads SMNVEV (reference sequence). Germline trimming cut 3 bases from V and 2 bases from J; bases unmatched to any gene: 11.

CDR3 residues: CASSSGQGYEQYF. The CDR3, as DNA: TGTGCCAGCAGCTCCGGACAGGGCTACGAGCAGTACTTC. The V call is TRBV11-2, the J call TRBJ2-7, with 8 nucleotides matching TRBD1. CDR1 and CDR2 from the germline V gene are SGHAT and FQNNGV. Trimming at V came to 4 bases and at J to 3 bases, leaving 2 bases not matched to a gene. This CDR3 comprises 13 residues.

The chain is built from TRBV25-1 and TRBJ2-7; possibly TRBD2 for D (5 bases). The CDR3 is 13 amino acids. The ends were cut back, 7 bases at V and 4 bases at J, with 14 bases in the middle. Germline loops: CDR1 MGHDK, CDR2 SYGVNS. In DNA form, the CDR3 reads TGTGCCAGCAACGGAGGTAGCGAATACGAGCAGTACTTC. Encoded protein: CASNGGSEYEQYF.

This sequence joins TRBV30 and TRBJ2-3; unclear D gene. Trimming took 5 bases from V and 0 from J, leaving 15 bases between them. CDR1 is GTSNPN, CDR2 SVGIG, per germline (reference sequence). The length of the CDR3 is 15 residues. CDR3 coding DNA: TGTGCCTGGGGGAAGTCGGTCTCTAGCACAGATACGCAGTATTTT. Protein sequence: CAWGKSVSSTDTQYF.

V gene TRBV7-9 combines with J gene TRBJ2-3; D not resolved. The V end lost 8 bases, the J end lost 1 base, and 7 bases lay between the germline ends. Germline V CDR1 and CDR2: SEHNR, FQNEAQ (reference sequence). The CDR3 is 12 amino acids. DNA of the CDR3: TGTGCCAGCCAAGAGGGCACAGATACGCAGTATTTT. It yields the protein CASQEGTDTQYF.

The gene calls are TRBV5-1 and TRBJ2-1; D is perhaps TRBD1 (5 bases). The V gene's germline CDR1 is SGHRS and CDR2 YFSETQ. Trimming removed 7 bases from V and 0 bases from J, with 17 bases in between. The CDR3 totals 16 residues. The CDR3 DNA follows: TGCGCCAGCCTACCCGGCCAGGGCAGCTCCTACAATGAGCAGTTCTTC. Protein sequence: CASLPGQGSSYNEQFF.

This chain joins TRBV7-6 and TRBJ2-1, with 7 bases fitting TRBD1. The CDR3 consists of 15 residues. The J segment lost 3 bases and the V segment lost 1 base, leaving 3 bases of the junction unmatched. Germline assignment: CDR1 SGHVS and CDR2 FNYEAQ. CDR3: CASSLGDSYYNEQFF. The CDR3 DNA reads as TGTGCCAGCAGCTTAGGGGACAGCTACTACAATGAGCAGTTCTTC.

This chain links TRBV7-9 with TRBJ2-7, with D hard to call. The V end lost 5 bases, the J end lost 2 bases, and 16 bases lay between the germline ends. The CDR3 covers 15 residues. From germline, CDR1 is SEHNR and CDR2 FQNEAQ (reference sequence). CDR3 in DNA: TGTGCCAGCAGCCCCATAGGCGGCGCGCCCTACGAGCAGTACTTC. The encoded protein is CASSPIGGAPYEQYF.

V gene TRBV27 combines with J gene TRBJ1-2; the match to TRBD1 covers 7 bases. The CDR3 has 16 amino acids. CDR1 and CDR2 (germline): MNHEY, SMNVEV (reference sequence). V gave up 3 bases and J gave up 6 bases; unmatched junction bases: 13. The CDR3 spells CASSFIGQAPTDGYTF. Here the CDR3 DNA reads TGTGCCAGCAGTTTTATAGGACAGGCCCCAACGGATGGCTACACCTTC.

A few counts support this clone. The chain combines TRBV5-6 with TRBJ1-2; 11 bases agree with TRBD1. Trimming cost V 6 bases and J 7 bases; bases outside gene matches: 8. There are 14 residues in the CDR3. Germline values: CDR1 SGHDT, CDR2 YYEEEE. The CDR3 DNA is TGTGCCAGCACCCCGTCGGGACAGGGGGTTGGCTACACCTTC. It translates to CASTPSGQGVGYTF.

This clone came up a few times. The V call is TRBV19, the J call TRBJ2-1; D gene ambiguous. V lost 4 bases and J lost 2, with 15 bases in between. CDR3 length equals 16 residues. Germline V gene sequence: CDR1 LNHDA, CDR2 SQIVND (reference sequence). CDR3 bases: TGTGCCAGTAGTAGACTCGACACCCTAACCTACAATGAGCAGTTCTTC. Protein: CASSRLDTLTYNEQFF.

This rearrangement joins TRBV5-6 to TRBJ2-7, with 9 bases that match TRBD1. The germline V gene encodes CDR1 SGHDT and CDR2 YYEEEE. After removal of 1 base from V and 4 bases from J, the junction contained 9 bases not matched to a gene. The CDR3 runs to 16 residues. CDR3 sequence: CASSLWLTGGPYEQYF. CDR3 DNA: TGTGCCAGCAGCTTGTGGTTGACAGGGGGACCATACGAGCAGTACTTC.

The V and J genes are TRBV28 and TRBJ1-2; 7 positions match TRBD1. This CDR3 is 14 amino acids long. Trimming cost V 4 bases and J 3 bases; bases outside gene matches: 5. Per the germline V gene, CDR1 is MDHEN and CDR2 is SYDVKM. CDR3 amino acids: CASSSRQGYYGYTF. As DNA, the CDR3 is TGTGCCAGCAGTTCCCGACAGGGATACTATGGCTACACCTTC.